The T cell receptor (beta chain) under discussion was sequenced for a study of immune evolution from preneoplasia to lung adenocarcinoma (dated by TCRdb to about 2021). In the study overall: The study profiled immune contexture across lung adenocarcinoma precursors and invasive adenocarcinoma using immune gene expression, TCR sequencing and multiplex immunofluorescence. Resected precursor lesions (AAH, AIS, MIA) and invasive adenocarcinomas were each compared against paired morphologically normal lung tissue. Sample size was determined by specimen availability and not by a prior power calculation. The immune data were combined with whole exome sequencing and methylation data from the same cohort of nodules. A total of some 48 patients with pulmonary nodules who underwent surgical resection were included in the overall cohort. The TCR sequencing data were obtained from about 47 patients. According to the study, roughly 110 samples were used for TCR sequencing. POLYSOLVER was used to infer class I HLA alleles from exome data, and LOHHLA was used to detect allele-specific HLA loss. What the study reported, not specific to this receptor: The findings reflected association rather than direct causation, and larger cohorts with long-term follow-up and longitudinal biopsies were considered necessary. Normal lung had the highest top T cell clone frequencies, and these frequencies appeared to fall progressively from AAH through AIS, MIA and invasive adenocarcinoma. All patients were from Japan and China, so applicability to Western populations was uncertain. Clonality was highest in normal lung, while later-stage lesions appeared to show lower clonality but higher T cell density and diversity.

TCR beta CDR3 regions were sequenced from DNA using the immunoSEQ hsTCRbeta Kit. In the original analysis: TCR sequencing data were analysed with the ImmunoSEQ Analyzer. T cell clonality was calculated on productive rearrangements as 1 minus Pielou's evenness. T cell diversity was measured with the inverse Simpson index on productive templates. T cell density was expressed as TCR beta template counts normalized to usable DNA, with usable DNA estimated by amplifying and sequencing housekeeping genes. TCR metrics were compared across histologic stages using two-sided Kruskal-Wallis tests. The source is immuneACCESS, and TCRdb retained only in-frame sequences with V and J called. Part of the clones is not carried over; for the studies checked, unresolved V genes explain less than half of this, and the remainder is unexplained. That table supplies the V and J calls and clone size; D and trimming were determined from the DNA. The sample includes around 3,000 clones, with 75% to 90% observed a single time. The ten largest clones add up to 13% to 15% of the sample.

The patients had resection in Japan or China between the mid-2010s and the late 2010s. The histologic diagnosis of each case was independently confirmed on H&E slides by two lung cancer pathologists. The AllPrep DNA/RNA FFPE Kit was used to isolate DNA from FFPE tissue. The germline V gene (reference sequence) supplies CDR1 GTSNPN and CDR2 SVGIG. Taken from cysteine to phenylalanine, the CDR3 has 13 residues. Here the CDR3 DNA is all that survives: 39 bases in frame from base 1. Deletion took 0 bases off V and 10 bases off J, with a span of 10 bases between the germline ends. To note about this clone: Its antigen is unknown. Base qualities are not at hand, and no much larger clone is one base apart.

This receptor chain uses TRBV30 and TRBJ1-6; the D gene is not confidently resolved. The specimen was FFPE adjacent normal lung tissue. The receptor was isolated from a person in their 40s with lung adenocarcinoma. The CDR3 protein sequence reads: CAWSVKRWSPLHF. In nucleotide form, the sequence is TGTGCCTGGAGTGTTAAGAGGTGGTCACCCCTCCACTTT.